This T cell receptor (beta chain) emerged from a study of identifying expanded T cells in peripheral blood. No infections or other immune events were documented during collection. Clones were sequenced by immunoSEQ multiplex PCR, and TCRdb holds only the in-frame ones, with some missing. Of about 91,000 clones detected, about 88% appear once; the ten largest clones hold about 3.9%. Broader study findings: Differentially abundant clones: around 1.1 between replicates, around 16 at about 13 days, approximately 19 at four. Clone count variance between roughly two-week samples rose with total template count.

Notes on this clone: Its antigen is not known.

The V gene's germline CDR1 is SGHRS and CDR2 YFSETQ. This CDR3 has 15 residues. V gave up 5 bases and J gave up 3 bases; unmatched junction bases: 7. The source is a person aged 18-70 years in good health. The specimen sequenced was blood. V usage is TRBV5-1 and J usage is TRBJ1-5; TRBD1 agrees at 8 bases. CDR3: CASRPGTGFNQPQHF. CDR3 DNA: TGCGCCAGCAGGCCCGGGACAGGCTTCAATCAGCCCCAGCATTTT.